A selection of T cell receptor beta chains follows, all from one sample in a study of lymphopenia after photon versus proton radiotherapy. Repertoires were generated with immunoSEQ multiplex PCR, while TCRdb's copy carries only in-frame clones and drops some. This sample carries tens of thousands of clones, 80% to 90% of them seen once, and the ten largest clones take just under 30%. The source material was peripheral blood, sampled from a patient treated with photon-based radiotherapy. The receptors derive from a man aged 50 to 59 with gastric cancer. The conserved cysteine and the conserved F or W are not part of the CDR3 here. Clone size, where shown, is once, few, many, or a class for clones that have expanded.

CDR3 protein: ASSYGTTMDEQF
V gene: TRBV6-5
J gene: TRBJ2-1
clone size: .

CDR3 protein: ASSYGGEETQY
V gene: TRBV6-5
J gene: TRBJ2-5
clone size: .

CDR3 protein: ASSSAGGGYEQY
V gene: TRBV7-6
J gene: TRBJ2-7
clone size: .

CDR3 protein: ASTSAERLWTEAF
V gene: TRBV28
J gene: TRBJ1-1
clone size: .

CDR3 protein: ASSYSNTVGEAF
V gene: TRBV6-5
J gene: TRBJ1-1
clone size: .

CDR3 protein: ASSVSLREDFEQF
V gene: TRBV9
J gene: TRBJ2-1
clone size: once

CDR3 protein: ASSSGTAGELF
V gene: TRBV19
J gene: TRBJ2-2
clone size: once

CDR3 protein: ASRGDSYTDTQY
V gene: TRBV10-1
J gene: TRBJ2-3
clone size: .

CDR3 protein: ASSPWNREGDTQY
V gene: TRBV10-1
J gene: TRBJ2-3
clone size: .

CDR3 protein: SVDGTGKYEQY
V gene: TRBV29-1
J gene: TRBJ2-7
clone size: few

CDR3 protein: ASSPQTGLNTEAF
V gene: TRBV9
J gene: TRBJ1-1
clone size: .

CDR3 protein: ASSLWMGQTEAF
V gene: TRBV5-1
J gene: TRBJ1-1
clone size: .

CDR3 protein: ASSWPSVNTGELF
V gene: TRBV6-5
J gene: TRBJ2-2
clone size: .

CDR3 protein: ASSFDYEQY
V gene: TRBV5-1
J gene: TRBJ2-7
clone size: .

CDR3 protein: ASSLRRAMNTEAF
V gene: TRBV11-2
J gene: TRBJ1-1
clone size: .

CDR3 protein: ASSPAVGTEAF
V gene: TRBV25-1
J gene: TRBJ1-1
clone size: once

CDR3 protein: ASSATGTGSSYEQY
V gene: TRBV11-2
J gene: TRBJ2-7
clone size: .

CDR3 protein: ASSIGQMNTEAF
V gene: TRBV19
J gene: TRBJ1-1
clone size: .

CDR3 protein: ASRQGANTEAF
V gene: TRBV2
J gene: TRBJ1-1
clone size: few

CDR3 protein: ASSPGTSGRRVGNEQF
V gene: TRBV7-2
J gene: TRBJ2-1
clone size: few

CDR3 protein: ASSEGTDDTQY
V gene: TRBV25-1
J gene: TRBJ2-3
clone size: once

CDR3 protein: ASSEEGAGEQF
V gene: TRBV2
J gene: TRBJ2-1
clone size: .

CDR3 protein: SVADRGGPYGYT
V gene: TRBV29-1
J gene: TRBJ1-2
clone size: .

CDR3 protein: ASSGTGRNTEAF
V gene: TRBV19
J gene: TRBJ1-1
clone size: .